This T cell receptor beta chain derives from a study of blood T cell repertoires in COVID-19. Whole-study context: T cells, B-cell-depleted T cells, or PBMCs provided the cDNA or gDNA that served as material.

Source study methods: Nucleated cell counts were estimated from reference gene primer amplification. Assay: immunoSEQ multiplex PCR; the TCRdb copy retains only in-frame clones and omits some. The DNA gave D and trimming, while V, J and clone size come from that table. The sample contains about 170,000 clones, 80% to 90% of which appear only once. Germline lookup yields CDR1 SGHRS and CDR2 YFSETQ. J gave up 7 bases and V 0 bases, and 3 bases lay outside the gene matches. This CDR3 region has 15 residues. Seattle researchers signed up patients amid active infection and tracked them longitudinally. The chain has TRBV5-1 and TRBJ1-6, with 8 bases lining up with TRBD1. Sequencing was done on a sample of peripheral blood. This TCR derives from a woman in her sixties with COVID-19, enrolled during active disease. CDR3 DNA sequence: TGCGCCAGCAGCTTGGACAGGGGGTCGAATTCACCCCTCCACTTT. It yields the protein CASSLDRGSNSPLHF.